This T cell receptor (beta chain) is from a study of beta chain features in type 1 diabetes. Study summary: Sorted cells from all samples, numbering almost 110 million, were examined.

Study-level findings and limits: All four CD4+ subsets of Type 1 diabetes patients contained TCRB CDR3s that were moderately but significantly shorter.

Per the germline V gene, CDR1 is SGHNT and CDR2 is YYREEE (reference sequence). This CDR3 has 14 residues. V lost 3 bases to trimming and J lost 3 bases, with 11 bases between them. cDNA synthesis used the whole RNA isolate, giving expressed TCRB sequences. TCRdb's table, derived via immunoSEQ multiplex PCR, lists solely in-frame clones and lacks some. Found here are roughly 370,000 clones, approximately 15% of them singletons; the top ten hold around 0.039%. This clone showed up just a few times. Its antigen remains unknown. This receptor was identified in a man aged 30 to 39 in good health. The sample was naive CD4+ T cells from blood. The chain uses TRBV5-4 and TRBJ2-3; D is undetermined. Here the CDR3 reads CASSSNPPTDTQYF. DNA of the CDR3: TGTGCCAGCAGCTCAAACCCCCCGACAGATACGCAGTATTTT.